The rows below give T cell receptor beta chains drawn from one sample of a study of CD8 T cells in Susac syndrome. TCRdb reprocessed the immunoSEQ multiplex PCR reads with MiXCR, giving one entry per CDR3 protein. The sample lists fewer than 140,000 distinct CDR3 sequences, approximately 95% occurring once. Input material: CD8+ T cells from PBMCs. Receptor source: a human donor with Susac syndrome. The CDR3 runs from the conserved cysteine through the conserved F or W. D genes are given only for firm matches. A clone size is listed for some rows: how often the clone was seen (once, few, many), or a class if it is expanded.

length,J,size,D,V,DNA,CDR3
14,TRBJ2-2,.,TRBD1,TRBV19,TGTGCCAGTAGAGACAGGGGGGGGACCGCGAAGCTGTTTTTT,CASRDRGGTAKLFF
14,TRBJ2-7,.,.,TRBV20-1,TGCAGTGCTAGAGATGGGGGGCAGACCTACGAGCAGTACTTC,CSARDGGQTYEQYF
14,TRBJ2-7,.,.,TRBV2,TGTGCCAGCAGTGAAGGGGGGCTGAAGTACGAGCAGTACTTC,CASSEGGLKYEQYF
14,TRBJ1-1,.,.,TRBV6-2/TRBV6-3,TGTGCCAGCAACCCCGGTCGGGGGAACACTGAAGCTTTCTTT,CASNPGRGNTEAFF
14,TRBJ2-7,once,.,TRBV20-1,TGCAGTGCGGGAGGTTTCCGGGGACATGACGAGCAGTACTTC,CSAGGFRGHDEQYF
17,TRBJ2-6,.,.,TRBV4-3,TGCGCCAGCAGCCAATCTACAGCCAATCGGGGGGCCAACGTCCTGACTTTC,CASSQSTANRGANVLTF
16,TRBJ2-3,.,TRBD1,TRBV13,TGTGCCAGCAGCTTCTTACAGGGGGCAAGGACAGATACGCAGTATTTT,CASSFLQGARTDTQYF
15,TRBJ2-1,.,TRBD1,TRBV6-5,TGTGCCAGCAGTTGGGGGACAGCTAGCTACAATGAGCAGTTCTTC,CASSWGTASYNEQFF
16,TRBJ2-1,.,.,TRBV6-5,TGTGCCAGCAGTTACTCGAACAGGAGGCCTTACAATGAGCAGTTCTTC,CASSYSNRRPYNEQFF
14,TRBJ2-2,.,.,TRBV10-2,TGCGCCAGCAGTGAGGCGTCGCACACCGGGGAGCTGTTTTTT,CASSEASHTGELFF
13,TRBJ2-7,.,TRBD2,TRBV19,TGTGCCAGTAGTAGGGGACTAAACAACGAGCAGTACTTC,CASSRGLNNEQYF
18,TRBJ2-6,.,.,TRBV23-1,TGCGCCAGCAGTCAATCGGGGGGCTCCGGGGCCGGGGCCAACGTCCTGACTTTC,CASSQSGGSGAGANVLTF
16,TRBJ1-2,once,.,TRBV12-3/TRBV12-4,TGTGCCAGCAGTTTGACCTCTATTGGTAGGGCCTATGGCTACACCTTC,CASSLTSIGRAYGYTF
17,TRBJ2-1,.,TRBD1,TRBV7-9,TGTGCCAGCAGCCCCCGCGACAGGGGACTTTACTACAATGAGCAGTTCTTC,CASSPRDRGLYYNEQFF
15,TRBJ1-1,once,.,TRBV4-1,TGCGCCAGCAGCCACGACGGGGGGGAGAACACTGAAGCTTTCTTT,CASSHDGGENTEAFF
16,TRBJ2-1,.,.,TRBV20-1,TGCAGTGCTAGAGTTCTACCGGGGGCGATGGTCCATGAGCAGTTCTTC,CSARVLPGAMVHEQFF
15,TRBJ2-7,.,.,TRBV7-9,TGTGCCAGCAGCTTAGAGGTAGGGGAAGACTACGAGCAGTACTTC,CASSLEVGEDYEQYF
15,TRBJ1-2,.,.,TRBV29-1,TGCAGCGTTGAGGGTCGGCAGGGGAATAACTATGGCTACACCTTC,CSVEGRQGNNYGYTF
20,TRBJ1-5,.,TRBD1,TRBV15,TGTGCCACCAGCAAAAGCACCGGGACAGGGGGCGTCAGCACAAATCAGCCCCAGCATTTT,CATSKSTGTGGVSTNQPQHF
13,TRBJ1-1,few,.,TRBV12-3/TRBV12-4,TGTGCCAGCAGTTTATCGTGGAACACTGAAGCTTTCTTT,CASSLSWNTEAFF
16,TRBJ1-5,once,.,TRBV4-2,TGTGCCAGCAGCCAAGAAGGGGGGCAGCTTAATCAGCCCCAGCATTTT,CASSQEGGQLNQPQHF
15,TRBJ1-6,.,.,TRBV2,TGTGCCAGCAGTGGGGAGCTTCTCTCTAATTCACCCCTCCACTTT,CASSGELLSNSPLHF
13,TRBJ1-2,.,.,TRBV7-9,TGTGCCAGCAGCGGGGGAGGTAACTATGGCTACACCTTC,CASSGGGNYGYTF
15,TRBJ2-7,.,TRBD1,TRBV6-2/TRBV6-3,TGTGCCAGCAGTTCGACCAGGGACAGGCACTACGAGCAGTACTTC,CASSSTRDRHYEQYF
14,TRBJ2-7,.,.,TRBV20-1,TGCAGTGCTAGAGATCTAGAAAGGGACTACGAGCAGTACTTC,CSARDLERDYEQYF
16,TRBJ2-3,.,TRBD2,TRBV27,TGTGCCAGCAGTATCCTAGCGGGGGGGCGGACAGATACGCAGTATTTT,CASSILAGGRTDTQYF
15,TRBJ2-1,.,TRBD2,TRBV20-1,TGCAGTGCTAGGGAGAGCGGGGGGAGCTACAATGAGCAGTTCTTC,CSARESGGSYNEQFF
14,TRBJ2-5,.,.,TRBV9,TGTGCCAGCAGTCGCGGGGACACGCAAGAGACCCAGTACTTC,CASSRGDTQETQYF
14,TRBJ1-1,.,.,TRBV20-1,TGCAGTGCTAGAGGCATGTTCGGTAACGCTGAAGCTTTCTTT,CSARGMFGNAEAFF
15,TRBJ2-1,.,.,TRBV20-1,TGCAGTGCTAGAGATCGGGACTCGGGGGAGAATGAGCAGTTCTTC,CSARDRDSGENEQFF
13,TRBJ1-5,.,.,TRBV12-5,TGTGCTAGTGGCCTCTCTGGGATAGGGCCCCAGCATTTT,CASGLSGIGPQHF
16,TRBJ2-2,once,.,TRBV9,TGTGCCAGCAGCGTAGTTTCGTTGCCGAACACCGGGGAGCTGTTTTTT,CASSVVSLPNTGELFF
15,TRBJ2-5,.,TRBD1,TRBV5-5,TGTGCCAGCAGCAGGGACAGGGGGTACCAAGAGACCCAGTACTTC,CASSRDRGYQETQYF
13,TRBJ2-1,.,.,TRBV4-1,TGCGCCAGCAGCCAAGATCGTATCAATGAGCAGTTCTTC,CASSQDRINEQFF
16,TRBJ2-1,.,.,TRBV4-3,TGCGCCAGCAGCCAAGATCCGGGGCGGAGAAACAATGAGCAGTTCTTC,CASSQDPGRRNNEQFF
15,TRBJ2-4,.,.,TRBV14,TGTGCCAGCAGCCAAGCGCAGGGAAGCCAAAACATTCAGTACTTC,CASSQAQGSQNIQYF
16,TRBJ2-7,.,TRBD2,TRBV3-1,TGTGCCAGCAGCCAAGATGGGAGCAGGGAGGGGCGCGAGCAGTACTTC,CASSQDGSREGREQYF
16,TRBJ1-2,.,TRBD1,TRBV20-1,TGCAGTGCTAGACCTATTGGACAGGGTAATCAGTATGGCTACACCTTC,CSARPIGQGNQYGYTF
14,TRBJ1-1,.,TRBD1,TRBV7-7,TGTGCCAGCAGCTTAGAGGCAGGGGGCACTGAAGCTTTCTTT,CASSLEAGGTEAFF
16,TRBJ1-1,.,.,TRBV19,TGTGCCAGTAGTCCTATTATAGGGCGCATAGGCACTGAAGCTTTCTTT,CASSPIIGRIGTEAFF
12,TRBJ1-5,.,.,TRBV11-2,TGTGCCAGCAGCTTAGGGGTTGGTCCCCAGCATTTT,CASSLGVGPQHF
15,TRBJ2-3,once,.,TRBV27,TGTGCCAGCAGTTTATCGACCTTTGATACAGATACGCAGTATTTT,CASSLSTFDTDTQYF